The subject of this entry is one T cell receptor (beta chain). PBMCs were isolated from an approximately 10 ml sample of fresh peripheral blood. This record belongs to a study of Graves' ophthalmopathy and Graves' hyperthyroidism. Amplified material comprised TCR beta CDR3 regions derived from RNA transcripts. First-round RT-PCR employed HTBI primers, with a second-round multiplex PCR after it. TCRdb itself ran the multiplex PCR reads through MiXCR, one entry per CDR3 protein. The sample gives 600,000 to 950,000 distinct CDR3 sequences, about 44% of which show up once; 40% to 45% is in the top ten. Germline V CDR1 and CDR2: MGHDK, SYGVNS. CDR3 size: 18 residues. V dropped 5 bases and J dropped 1 base, with 20 bases sitting between them.

This sequence joins TRBV25-1 and TRBJ2-2; TRBD1 might be the D (6 bases). The TCR was taken from an adult man with Graves' ophthalmopathy. Sequencing used peripheral blood. CDR3 residues: CASSRPLRGQRNTGELFF. CDR3 DNA: TGTGCCAGCAGTCGCCCCCTCAGGGGCCAAAGGAACACCGGGGAGCTGTTTTTT.